Listed below are T cell receptor beta chains from one sample, sequenced in a study of control samples from healthy donors and cancer patients. The method was immunoSEQ multiplex PCR; TCRdb's version includes in-frame clones alone and lacks a portion of them. The sample includes tens of thousands of clones, around 80% of them seen just once. The specimen was PBMCs. These receptors all stem from a woman aged 55-69 years with lung cancer. The conserved cysteine and the conserved F or W are not part of the CDR3 here. Size is omitted from some rows. Given values are once, few, many or a class for expanded clones.

TRBV6-5 NA ASSYGFGFDAF
TRBV3-1/TRBV3-2 NA ARSRGRGGGNQPQH
TRBV30 NA AWTSNRIRRGSPLH
TRBV27 NA ASRSEYNEQF
TRBV3-1/TRBV3-2 NA ASSQEGGRAGANVLT
TRBV30 few AWSVGEGQEQF
TRBV12-3/TRBV12-4 NA ASSQDGGTQY
TRBV18 NA ASSPPSEGTEAF
TRBV4-3 NA ASSQDGRNGYT
TRBV9 NA ASSGGRGGELF
TRBV6-5 once ASTVSGEGAGEQY
TRBV19 few ASTEGGSDTQY
TRBV6-4 NA ASSRDRNYGYT
TRBV20-1 once SLDSPYGYT
TRBV19 NA ASSSQGPVTGELF
TRBV7-6 NA ASSSMTSTTWRVGEQF
TRBV7-9 NA ASSFRDQTYEQY
TRBV12-3/TRBV12-4 NA ASSPSGGYT
TRBV19 NA ASSSTTGVNTEAF
TRBV19 NA ASRQTSLTYEQY
TRBV6-2/TRBV6-3 NA ASSYMNNEQF
TRBV5-4 NA ASSLSGQSRETQY
TRBV6-5 NA ASQGYEGGAQY
TRBV5-8 NA ASSSTGMNTEAF
TRBV18 NA ASSPRTLRNYGYT